This TCR beta chain is drawn from a study of cytomegalovirus exposure and HLA in healthy donors. Study outcomes and limitations: Researchers had no immune exposure information except CMV serostatus available. The study labeled 180 or so TCR beta chains cytomegalovirus-associated.

As regards this clone: Its antigen is unidentified.

PCR primers comprised 60 Vbeta and 13 Jbeta primers. The assay was immunoSEQ multiplex PCR, and TCRdb's table has in-frame clones only and misses some. Of more than 200,000 clones listed, approximately 83% are singletons. Trimming took off 1 base at V and 4 bases at J, with 11 bases between the two ends. The germline gives CDR1 MGHRA, CDR2 YSYEKL. This CDR3 spans 15 amino acids. This sequence originates from a girl aged 5-17 years in good health and CMV-seronegative. This chain uses TRBV4-1 with TRBJ2-1; D is unresolved. The sequencing input was PBMCs. The CDR3 nucleotides read TGCGCCAGCAGCCAAGTCGGAGAGGAATACAATGAGCAGTTCTTC. Translation: CASSQVGEEYNEQFF.